These T cell receptor beta chains were read from a single sample in a study of a mutant IDH1 vaccine in newly diagnosed glioma. This table comes from immunoSEQ multiplex PCR, and its TCRdb copy is limited to in-frame clones, with some not included. This table has 99,000 or so clones, 70% to 90% appearing once. The sequences come from PBMCs, collected from a glioma patient treated with radiotherapy, temozolomide or both. These receptors were obtained from a woman between 50 and 59 years old with glioma. Each CDR3 is given with its conserved first and last residue. Fields, in order: J gene, D gene, V gene, clone size, CDR3 protein, CDR3 DNA. D genes are given only for firm matches. Clone size is given for some rows only: seen once, a few or many times, or a class if the clone is expanded.

J: TRBJ2-2
D: .
V: TRBV27
size: .
CDR3: CASSFYDTGELFF
DNA: TGTGCCAGCAGTTTTTACGACACCGGGGAGCTGTTTTTT

J: TRBJ2-2
D: .
V: TRBV5-1
size: .
CDR3: CASRIVANTGELFF
DNA: TGCGCCAGCAGGATAGTCGCGAACACCGGGGAGCTGTTTTTT

J: TRBJ2-5
D: TRBD1
V: TRBV4-2
size: .
CDR3: CASSPDRETQYF
DNA: TGTGCCAGCAGCCCGGACAGGGAGACCCAGTACTTC

J: TRBJ2-3
D: .
V: TRBV4-2
size: .
CDR3: CASSQGGAADTQYF
DNA: TGTGCCAGCAGCCAAGGAGGGGCGGCAGATACGCAGTATTTT

J: TRBJ2-3
D: TRBD2
V: TRBV28
size: .
CDR3: CASSSVAGLFADTQYF
DNA: TGTGCCAGCAGTTCCGTAGCGGGATTGTTTGCAGATACGCAGTATTTT

J: TRBJ1-2
D: .
V: TRBV5-6
size: .
CDR3: CASSLVGGYTF
DNA: TGTGCCAGCAGCTTGGTGGGTGGCTACACCTTC

J: TRBJ2-1
D: TRBD2
V: TRBV28
size: .
CDR3: CASSPLTSGSRGNEQFF
DNA: TGTGCCAGCAGTCCCCTGACTAGCGGGAGTCGCGGAAATGAGCAGTTCTTC

J: TRBJ2-3
D: TRBD2
V: TRBV9
size: .
CDR3: CASSDGTSGTDTQYF
DNA: TGTGCCAGCAGCGACGGGACTAGCGGCACAGATACGCAGTATTTT

J: TRBJ1-5
D: .
V: TRBV10-3
size: .
CDR3: CAISDPGVQPQHF
DNA: TGTGCCATCAGTGATCCGGGGGTGCAGCCCCAGCATTTT

J: TRBJ1-1
D: .
V: TRBV4-1
size: .
CDR3: CASSQGSARETEAFF
DNA: TGCGCCAGCAGCCAAGGTAGCGCCCGGGAAACTGAAGCTTTCTTT

J: TRBJ2-7
D: TRBD1
V: TRBV7-9
size: .
CDR3: CASSRGWDSSYEQYF
DNA: TGTGCCAGCAGTAGGGGGTGGGACAGCTCCTACGAGCAGTACTTC

J: TRBJ1-3
D: TRBD1
V: TRBV5-1
size: .
CDR3: CASSLDRGSGNTIYF
DNA: TGCGCCAGCAGCTTGGACAGGGGATCCGGAAACACCATATATTTT

J: TRBJ2-7
D: .
V: TRBV9
size: once
CDR3: CASSVDPSGSYEQYF
DNA: TGTGCCAGCAGCGTAGATCCCTCGGGATCCTACGAGCAGTACTTC

J: TRBJ1-5
D: TRBD1
V: TRBV7-2
size: .
CDR3: CASSPRTGAGNQPQHF
DNA: TGTGCCAGCAGCCCTAGAACAGGGGCGGGCAATCAGCCCCAGCATTTT

J: TRBJ2-1
D: TRBD1
V: TRBV27
size: .
CDR3: CASSLLAGGSYNEQFF
DNA: TGTGCCAGCAGTTTACTGGCAGGGGGCTCCTACAATGAGCAGTTCTTC

J: TRBJ1-5
D: TRBD1
V: TRBV19
size: .
CDR3: CASSIRQGARQPQHF
DNA: TGTGCCAGTAGTATAAGGCAGGGGGCTCGCCAGCCCCAGCATTTT

J: TRBJ2-2
D: .
V: TRBV7-9
size: .
CDR3: CASSPNTGELFF
DNA: TGTGCCAGCAGCCCTAACACCGGGGAGCTGTTTTTT

J: TRBJ2-7
D: TRBD1
V: TRBV7-9
size: once
CDR3: CASSLRGQGSTYEQYF
DNA: TGTGCCAGCAGCTTGCGGGGACAGGGGTCAACCTACGAGCAGTACTTC

J: TRBJ2-7
D: TRBD2
V: TRBV5-6
size: .
CDR3: CASSLGREGLWYEQYF
DNA: TGTGCCAGCAGCTTGGGGCGGGAGGGCCTATGGTACGAGCAGTACTTC

J: TRBJ1-2
D: .
V: TRBV6-5
size: once
CDR3: CATGLTYGYTF
DNA: TGTGCCACCGGACTGACCTATGGCTACACCTTC

J: TRBJ1-1
D: .
V: TRBV2
size: .
CDR3: CATLESREGRNTEAFF
DNA: TGTGCCACACTAGAGTCCCGGGAAGGAAGGAACACTGAAGCTTTCTTT

J: TRBJ1-2
D: TRBD1
V: TRBV5-4
size: .
CDR3: CASSWGQEEGYGYTF
DNA: TGTGCCAGCAGCTGGGGACAGGAAGAAGGCTATGGCTACACCTTC

J: TRBJ2-1
D: .
V: TRBV27
size: .
CDR3: CASSPDYNEQFF
DNA: TGTGCCAGCAGCCCCGATTACAATGAGCAGTTCTTC

J: TRBJ2-7
D: .
V: TRBV27
size: .
CDR3: CASSFGGALYEQYF
DNA: TGTGCCAGCAGTTTCGGAGGGGCCCTCTACGAGCAGTACTTC

J: TRBJ1-6
D: .
V: TRBV7-9
size: .
CDR3: CASSVPGPKASPLHF
DNA: TGTGCCAGCAGTGTACCGGGACCTAAGGCTTCACCCCTCCACTTT

J: TRBJ2-1
D: .
V: TRBV19
size: .
CDR3: CASSIAGSSYNEQFF
DNA: TGTGCCAGTAGTATCGCGGGTTCCTCCTACAATGAGCAGTTCTTC

J: TRBJ1-5
D: .
V: TRBV18
size: .
CDR3: CASSPQGGVGNQPQHF
DNA: TGTGCCAGCTCACCACAGGGAGGAGTGGGCAATCAGCCCCAGCATTTT

J: TRBJ2-7
D: .
V: TRBV4-2
size: .
CDR3: CASSQDSDEQYF
DNA: TGTGCCAGCAGCCAAGATAGCGACGAGCAGTACTTC

J: TRBJ2-3
D: TRBD2
V: TRBV2
size: .
CDR3: CASSEAGTSGSVTDTQYF
DNA: TGTGCCAGCAGTGAAGCGGGGACTAGCGGGAGTGTGACAGATACGCAGTATTTT

J: TRBJ2-7
D: .
V: TRBV10-1
size: .
CDR3: CASSGAGQPLEQYF
DNA: TGCGCCAGCAGTGGTGCGGGACAGCCCCTAGAGCAGTACTTC

J: TRBJ1-2
D: .
V: TRBV2
size: .
CDR3: CASSKIREYGYTF
DNA: TGTGCCAGCAGTAAAATTAGGGAGTATGGCTACACCTTC

J: TRBJ2-1
D: .
V: TRBV19
size: .
CDR3: CASRGAPYNEQFF
DNA: TGTGCCAGTAGGGGAGCACCCTACAATGAGCAGTTCTTC

J: TRBJ2-1
D: .
V: TRBV30
size: .
CDR3: CAWSRSNEQFF
DNA: TGTGCCTGGAGCCGGAGTAATGAGCAGTTCTTC

J: TRBJ1-1
D: .
V: TRBV5-5
size: once
CDR3: CASSRILRPNTEAFF
DNA: TGTGCCAGCAGCCGGATACTTCGACCGAACACTGAAGCTTTCTTT

J: TRBJ2-6
D: TRBD1
V: TRBV28
size: .
CDR3: CASSVLRDRYSGANVLTF
DNA: TGTGCCAGCAGCGTTCTTAGGGACAGGTACTCTGGGGCCAACGTCCTGACTTTC

J: TRBJ1-2
D: .
V: TRBV9
size: .
CDR3: CASSTGGTNGNYGYTF
DNA: TGTGCCAGCAGCACCGGAGGGACGAACGGCAACTATGGCTACACCTTC

J: TRBJ2-7
D: .
V: TRBV28
size: .
CDR3: CASSTVPSYEQYF
DNA: TGTGCCAGCAGCACCGTACCCTCCTACGAGCAGTACTTC

J: TRBJ2-4
D: .
V: TRBV2
size: once
CDR3: CASSEMRTLAKNIQYF
DNA: TGTGCCAGCAGTGAAATGCGGACGCTAGCCAAAAACATTCAGTACTTC

J: TRBJ1-4
D: TRBD1
V: TRBV10-2
size: .
CDR3: CASSDQDRGYEKLFF
DNA: TGCGCCAGCAGTGACCAGGACAGGGGATACGAAAAACTGTTTTTT

J: TRBJ2-7
D: TRBD2
V: TRBV5-6
size: .
CDR3: CASSLVALLAGVEQYF
DNA: TGTGCCAGCAGCTTGGTCGCTTTACTAGCGGGAGTCGAGCAGTACTTC

J: TRBJ1-6
D: .
V: TRBV28
size: .
CDR3: CASSLIGRAGGNSPLHF
DNA: TGTGCCAGCAGTTTAATAGGACGAGCTGGGGGGAATTCACCCCTCCACTTT

J: TRBJ2-7
D: TRBD1
V: TRBV19
size: .
CDR3: CASSTPGQFYEQYF
DNA: TGTGCCAGTAGTACGCCGGGACAGTTCTACGAGCAGTACTTC

J: TRBJ2-1
D: .
V: TRBV5-1
size: once
CDR3: CASSLEGGSYNEQFF
DNA: TGCGCCAGCAGCTTGGAAGGGGGCTCCTACAATGAGCAGTTCTTC

J: TRBJ1-1
D: .
V: TRBV15
size: .
CDR3: CATSRDHSGNTEAFF
DNA: TGTGCCACCAGCAGAGATCACTCAGGGAACACTGAAGCTTTCTTT

J: TRBJ2-7
D: TRBD2
V: TRBV9
size: .
CDR3: CASSVGASGFLSSYEQYF
DNA: TGTGCCAGCAGCGTAGGGGCTAGCGGGTTCCTAAGCTCCTACGAGCAGTACTTC

J: TRBJ2-7
D: .
V: TRBV6-6
size: .
CDR3: CASSYSGGLYEQYF
DNA: TGTGCCAGCAGTTACTCGGGGGGGCTATACGAGCAGTACTTC

J: TRBJ2-3
D: TRBD2
V: TRBV5-4
size: .
CDR3: CASSLGAGRADTQYF
DNA: TGTGCCAGCAGCTTGGGGGCAGGGAGGGCAGATACGCAGTATTTT